A single sample gave rise to the 9 T cell receptor beta chains below, sequenced in a study of blood T cell repertoires in COVID-19. Assay used: immunoSEQ multiplex PCR; TCRdb lists only in-frame clones, some missing. This table holds 400,000 to 450,000 clones, approximately 88% found once. The sample comprised peripheral blood. These receptors originate from a woman aged 50 to 60 with COVID-19, enrolled during active disease.

The chain is built from TRBV27 and TRBJ2-1, with D possibly being TRBD1 (5 bases). CDR3 size: 17 residues. Looked up from germline, CDR1 is MNHEY and CDR2 is SMNVEV (reference sequence). Trimming removed 1 base at V and 0 bases at J, with 13 bases between. The CDR3: CASSLYQGSSSYNEQFF. The CDR3 DNA sequence: TGTGCCAGCAGTTTATATCAGGGCTCGAGCTCCTACAATGAGCAGTTCTTC.

This clone turned up a few times. CDR3 nucleotides: TGTGCCAGCAGCTGCCGGAGGCAGGGAGGAGGAGGTTGGGGCTACACCTTC. Protein sequence: CASSCRRQGGGGWGYTF. The chain has TRBV7-3 and TRBJ1-2, with D perhaps TRBD1 (5 bases). CDR1 and CDR2 from the germline V gene are SGHTA and FQGTGA. Trimming shortened V by 4 bases and J by 8 bases, and 26 bases separated the two germline ends. This CDR3 is built from 17 residues.

The rearrangement uses TRBV28 and TRBJ1-4; the D is unclear. Deletions cut 8 bases from V and 9 bases from J, with 22 bases between. Germline V gene sequence: CDR1 MDHEN, CDR2 SYDVKM. The CDR3 is 15 residues long. CDR3 nucleotide sequence: TGTGCCAGCCAAGAGCCCGGACGGGGAAGGAAAAAACTGTTTTTT. Residues: CASQEPGRGRKKLFF.

The chain recombines TRBV12-5 with TRBJ2-3, with 7 bases lining up with TRBD1. Germline assignment: CDR1 LGHNT and CDR2 FRNRAP. Trimming removed 1 base from V and 5 bases from J; junction bases left unmatched: 6. This CDR3 region has 15 residues. The CDR3 DNA reads as TGTGCTAGTGGTTTGGGACAGGGTAATATAGATACGCAGTATTTT. Translation: CASGLGQGNIDTQYF.

With regard to this clone: Other DNA sequences in this specimen translate into the identical CDR3. Written as DNA, the CDR3 is TGTGCCAGCCGGGACAGTAGCACAGATACGCAGTATTTT. Protein: CASRDSSTDTQYF. The chain carries TRBV12-3 or TRBV12-4 and TRBJ2-3, with 7 bases matching TRBD1. The V gene end was trimmed by 8 bases and the J gene end by 0 bases; junction bases not matched to a gene: 2. This CDR3 region has 13 residues.

This chain connects TRBV24-1 to TRBJ2-2, with 7 bases identical to TRBD1. With 4 bases clipped from V and 7 bases from J, the junction kept 14 bases outside the gene matches. Germline V gives CDR1 KGHDR, CDR2 SFDVKD. The CDR3 is made up of 17 amino acids. Here the CDR3 reads CATSDQPSTGRGGELFF. CDR3 sequence (DNA): TGTGCCACCAGTGACCAACCATCGACAGGGCGCGGCGGGGAGCTGTTTTTT.

This chain joins TRBV7-9 and TRBJ1-4; 9 bases match TRBD1. Germline trimming cut 4 bases from V and 8 bases from J; bases unmatched to any gene: 2. The CDR3 is made up of 13 amino acids. Germline V gives CDR1 SEHNR, CDR2 FQNEAQ (reference sequence). As DNA, the CDR3 is TGTGCCAGCAGCTCCGGACAGGGGGAAAAACTGTTTTTT. It yields the protein CASSSGQGEKLFF.

This clone was picked up a small number of times. Other DNA sequences in the sample encode the same CDR3. This chain links TRBV11-2 with TRBJ2-2, with 13 bases matching TRBD2. The V gene's germline CDR1 is SGHAT and CDR2 FQNNGV. V gave up 5 bases and J gave up 4 bases; unmatched junction bases: 4. The CDR3 is made up of 16 amino acids. The CDR3 loop reads CASSPRLAGGTGELFF. In nucleotides, the CDR3 is TGTGCCAGCAGCCCCCGACTAGCGGGGGGCACCGGGGAGCTGTTTTTT. The full variable domain, its missing parts supplied by reference TRBV11-2 and TRBJ2-2, is EAGVAQSPRYKIIEKRQSVAFWCNPISGHATLYWYQQILGQGPKLLIQFQNNGVVDDSQLPKDRFSAERLKGVDSTLKIQPAKLEDSAVYLCASSPRLAGGTGELFFGEGSRLTVL.

The genes are TRBV5-1 and TRBJ2-5, with 10 positions matching TRBD1. The V segment lost 3 bases and the J segment 5 bases; nucleotides outside the gene matches: 13. Germline-derived CDR1 and CDR2 are SGHRS and YFSETQ. The CDR3 consists of 17 residues. CDR3 sequence (DNA): TGCGCCAGCAGCTATAGGACAGGGGGAAGTATCCTTGAGACCCAGTACTTC. It specifies CASSYRTGGSILETQYF.